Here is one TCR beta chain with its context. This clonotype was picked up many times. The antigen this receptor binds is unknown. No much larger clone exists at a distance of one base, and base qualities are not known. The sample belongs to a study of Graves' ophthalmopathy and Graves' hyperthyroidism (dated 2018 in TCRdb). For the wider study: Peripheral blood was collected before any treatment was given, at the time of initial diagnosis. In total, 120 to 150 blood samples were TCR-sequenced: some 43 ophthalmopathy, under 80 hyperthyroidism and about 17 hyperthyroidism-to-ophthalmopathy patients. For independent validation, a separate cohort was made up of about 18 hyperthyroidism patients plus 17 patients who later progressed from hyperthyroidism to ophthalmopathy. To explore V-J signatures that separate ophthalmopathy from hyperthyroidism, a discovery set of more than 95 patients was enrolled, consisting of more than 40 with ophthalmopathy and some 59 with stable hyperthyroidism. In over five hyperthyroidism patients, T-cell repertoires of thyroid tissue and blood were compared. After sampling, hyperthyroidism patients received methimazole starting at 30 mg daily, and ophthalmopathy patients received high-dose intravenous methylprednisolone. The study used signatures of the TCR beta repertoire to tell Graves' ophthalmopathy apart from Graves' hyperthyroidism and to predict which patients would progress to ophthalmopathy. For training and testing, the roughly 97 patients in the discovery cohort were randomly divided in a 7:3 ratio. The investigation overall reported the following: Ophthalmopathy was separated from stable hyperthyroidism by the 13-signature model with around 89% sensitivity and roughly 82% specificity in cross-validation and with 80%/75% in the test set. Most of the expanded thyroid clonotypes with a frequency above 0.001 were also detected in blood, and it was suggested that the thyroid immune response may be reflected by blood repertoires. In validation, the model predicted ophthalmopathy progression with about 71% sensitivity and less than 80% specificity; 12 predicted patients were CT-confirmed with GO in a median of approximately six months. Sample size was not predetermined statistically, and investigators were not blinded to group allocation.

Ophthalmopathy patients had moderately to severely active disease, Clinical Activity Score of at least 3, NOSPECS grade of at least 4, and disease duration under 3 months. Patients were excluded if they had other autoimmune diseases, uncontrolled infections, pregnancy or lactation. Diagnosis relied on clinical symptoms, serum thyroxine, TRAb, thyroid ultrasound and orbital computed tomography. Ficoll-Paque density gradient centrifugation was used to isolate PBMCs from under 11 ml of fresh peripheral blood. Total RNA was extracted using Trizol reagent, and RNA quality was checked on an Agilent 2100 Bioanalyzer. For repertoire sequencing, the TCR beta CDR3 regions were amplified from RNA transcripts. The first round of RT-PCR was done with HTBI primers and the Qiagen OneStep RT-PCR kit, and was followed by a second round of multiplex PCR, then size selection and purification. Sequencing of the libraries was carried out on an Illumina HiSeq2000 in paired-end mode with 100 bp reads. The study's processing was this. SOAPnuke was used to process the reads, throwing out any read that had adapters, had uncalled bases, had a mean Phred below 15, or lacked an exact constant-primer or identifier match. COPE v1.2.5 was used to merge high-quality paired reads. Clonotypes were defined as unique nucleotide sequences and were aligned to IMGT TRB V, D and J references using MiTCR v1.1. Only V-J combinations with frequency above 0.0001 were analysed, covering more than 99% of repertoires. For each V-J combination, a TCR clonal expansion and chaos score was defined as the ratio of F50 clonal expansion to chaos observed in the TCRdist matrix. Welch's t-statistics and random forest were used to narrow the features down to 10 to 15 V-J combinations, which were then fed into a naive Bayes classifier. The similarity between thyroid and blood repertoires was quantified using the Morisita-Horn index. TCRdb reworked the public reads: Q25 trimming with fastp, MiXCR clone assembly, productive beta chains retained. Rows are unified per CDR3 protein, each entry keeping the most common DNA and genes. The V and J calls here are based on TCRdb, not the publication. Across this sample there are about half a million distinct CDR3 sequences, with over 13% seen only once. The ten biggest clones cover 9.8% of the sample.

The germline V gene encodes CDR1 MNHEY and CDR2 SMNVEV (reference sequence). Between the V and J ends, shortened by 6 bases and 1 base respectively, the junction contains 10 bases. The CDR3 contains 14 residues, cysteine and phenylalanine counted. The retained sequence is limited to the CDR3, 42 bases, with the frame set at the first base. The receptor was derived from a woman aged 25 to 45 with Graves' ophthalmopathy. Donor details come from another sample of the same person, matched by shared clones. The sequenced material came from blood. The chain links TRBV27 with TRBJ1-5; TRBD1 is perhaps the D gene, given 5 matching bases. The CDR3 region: CASSHGGSNQPQHF. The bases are TGTGCCAGCAGCCATGGGGGGAGCAATCAGCCCCAGCATTTT.